This TCR beta chain was identified in a study of blood T cell repertoires in COVID-19. Across the study: From T cells, B-cell-depleted T cells, or PBMCs came the material, which was cDNA or gDNA.

Clones were read by immunoSEQ multiplex PCR, and TCRdb kept only the in-frame ones, dropping some. The sample shows some 300,000 clones, approximately 89% of them seen only once. The V gene's germline CDR1 is SGHKS and CDR2 YYEKEE (reference sequence). Trimming took 2 bases from V and 6 from J; bases not matched to a gene: 4. The CDR3 is 13 amino acids. The sample taken for sequencing was peripheral blood. V usage is TRBV5-5 and J usage is TRBJ2-7; 8 bases map to TRBD1. The TCR was taken from a woman in her 30s with COVID-19, enrolled during active disease. The CDR3 is CASSFSTGVEQYV. The DNA of the CDR3 is TGTGCCAGCAGCTTTTCGACAGGGGTCGAGCAGTACGTC.